Sequencing of this T cell receptor beta chain was carried out in a study of cytomegalovirus exposure and HLA in healthy donors. For the study at large: Of around 400 genotyped donors, roughly 81% grouped in the Caucasian-associated ancestry cluster.

PCR used 60 Vbeta primers and 13 Jbeta primers. TCRdb keeps only in-frame clones here, not all; method: immunoSEQ multiplex PCR. The sample yields roughly 180,000 clones, about 9% seen once. General study results and limits: Overall, approximately 150 TCR beta chains were annotated as cytomegalovirus-associated. An analysis that was carried out later associated about 17,000 TCR beta sequences with HLA alleles at 0.05 false discovery rate.

This clone has a handful of counts. Its target is not known. The trim removed 0 bases at V and 4 bases at J, leaving 0 bases unmatched. The length of the CDR3 is 14 residues. In germline, CDR1 is SGHDT, CDR2 YYEEEE. This TCR was sampled from a woman in her 30s in good health and CMV-seropositive. The V gene is TRBV5-6, the J gene TRBJ2-5; 10 bases line up with TRBD2. Material for sequencing was PBMCs. Written as DNA, the CDR3 is TGTGCCAGCAGCTTGGGACTAGCGGGAGAGACCCAGTACTTC. Its translation: CASSLGLAGETQYF.